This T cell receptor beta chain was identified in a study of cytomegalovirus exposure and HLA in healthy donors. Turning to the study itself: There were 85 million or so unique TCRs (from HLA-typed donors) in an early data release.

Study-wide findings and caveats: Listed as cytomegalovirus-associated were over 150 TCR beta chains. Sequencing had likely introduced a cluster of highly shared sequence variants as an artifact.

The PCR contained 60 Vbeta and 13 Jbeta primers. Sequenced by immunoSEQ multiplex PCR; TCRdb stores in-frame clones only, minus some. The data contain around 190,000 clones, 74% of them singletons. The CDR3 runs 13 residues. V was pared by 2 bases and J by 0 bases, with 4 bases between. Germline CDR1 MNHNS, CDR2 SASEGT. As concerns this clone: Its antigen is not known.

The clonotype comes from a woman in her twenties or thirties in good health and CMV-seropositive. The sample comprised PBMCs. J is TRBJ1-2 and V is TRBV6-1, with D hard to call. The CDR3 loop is CASSERANYGYTF. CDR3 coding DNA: TGTGCCAGCAGTGAACGGGCTAACTATGGCTACACCTTC.